A single T cell receptor (beta chain) is shown here with its context. Antigen: not known. Using immunoSEQ multiplex PCR, the repertoire was profiled, and TCRdb retains in-frame clones only, with some absent. The sample lists approximately 92,000 clones, 87% occurring once. The data originate from a study of T cell responses to AZD1222 COVID-19 vaccine. General study results and limits: Researchers report vaccine-associated CD4 TCRs spanning spike, with dominance at 160-218 and 743-854. Clonal diversity may have been underestimated, and the donors were mostly white British, with more females than males.

V was trimmed by 0 bases and J by 3 bases, leaving 15 bases between them. CDR3 size: 18 residues. Sequencing used peripheral blood, obtained on day 0 of AZD1222 vaccination. The receptor was derived from an adult in good health. This chain joins TRBV23-1 and TRBJ2-6, with D tentatively TRBD1 (6 bases). TRBV23-1 is noted as an ORF with a role that remains uncertain. CDR3 in amino acids: CASSQSGNRVGGANVLTF. The CDR3 DNA sequence: TGCGCCAGCAGTCAATCGGGGAACAGGGTTGGTGGGGCCAACGTCCTGACTTTC.